The next 23 T cell receptor beta chains were all read from a single sample in a study of CD8 T cells in ankylosing spondylitis. One entry per CDR3 protein results from TCRdb running MiXCR on the 5' RACE reads. The data contain around 130,000 distinct CDR3 sequences, about an eighth of them singletons. The source material was blood, either unsorted or a sorted T cell fraction (not recorded which). The receptors were sampled from a female donor with ankylosing spondylitis or in good health (not recorded which).

The V call is TRBV27, the J call TRBJ2-7, with D perhaps assigned TRBD1 or TRBD2 (6 bases each). This CDR3 comprises 15 residues. The germline V gene encodes CDR1 MNHEY and CDR2 SMNVEV (reference sequence). V lost 5 bases and J 2 bases, leaving 16 bases between the germline ends. The DNA of the CDR3 is TGTGCCAGCAGTGCCAATGGGGGGCCCCCCTACGAGCAGTACTTC. It codes for CASSANGGPPYEQYF.

This sequence joins TRBV4-2 and TRBJ2-7; 10 positions match TRBD2. The CDR3 is 16 amino acids. J gave up 4 bases and V 0 bases, and 6 bases lay outside the gene matches. The germline CDR1 and CDR2 sequences are LGHNA and YNFKEQ. CDR3 in amino acids: CASSQDRSSGRYEQYF. For the CDR3, the DNA is TGTGCCAGCAGCCAAGATCGCTCTAGCGGGAGATACGAGCAGTACTTC.

This clonotype was seen a few times. This chain links TRBV20-1 with TRBJ2-3, with D maybe TRBD2 (6 bases). Looked up from germline, CDR1 is DFQATT and CDR2 is SNEGSKA (reference sequence). V was trimmed by 5 bases and J by 1 base, leaving 16 bases between them. This CDR3 has 15 residues. CDR3 nucleotides: TGCAGTGCTGGGGACTCCCTCGAGGGCACAGATACGCAGTATTTT. It translates to CSAGDSLEGTDTQYF.

The chain uses TRBV5-5 and TRBJ1-4, with 7 positions matching TRBD1. CDR1 is SGHKS and CDR2 is YYEKEE in the germline V gene (reference sequence). V gave up 2 bases and J gave up 4 bases; unmatched junction bases: 5. The CDR3 covers 15 residues. The CDR3 nucleotides are TGTGCCAGCAGCTTCTCCGGGACAGTTAATGAAAAACTGTTTTTT. The encoded protein is CASSFSGTVNEKLFF. The full variable domain, its missing parts supplied by reference TRBV5-5 and TRBJ1-4, is DAGVTQSPTHLIKTRGQQVTLRCSPISGHKSVSWYQQVLGQGPQFIFQYYEKEERGRGNFPDRFSARQFPNYSSELNVNALLLGDSALYLCASSFSGTVNEKLFFGSGTQLSVL.

This clonotype was seen a few times. The V call is TRBV7-6, the J call TRBJ2-1, with 7 bases aligning to TRBD2. The CDR3 has 15 residues. Germline loops: CDR1 SGHVS, CDR2 FNYEAQ. Trimming removed 5 bases from V and 6 bases from J; junction bases left unmatched: 10. The CDR3 DNA sequence: TGTGCCAGCAGCCCCAGGCTGGGAGGGGTCAATGAGCAGTTCTTC. Protein product: CASSPRLGGVNEQFF.

This clonotype occurred many times. The chain carries TRBV5-1 and TRBJ2-7, with D possibly being TRBD1 (6 bases). CDR1 and CDR2 (germline): SGHRS, YFSETQ. This CDR3 has 15 residues. Trimming removed 0 bases from V and 0 bases from J, with 10 bases in between. DNA of the CDR3: TGCGCCAGCAGCTTGGAGGAAGGGGGCTCCTACGAGCAGTACTTC. Its translation: CASSLEEGGSYEQYF.

This chain joins TRBV5-1 and TRBJ1-6; TRBD1 aligns across 7 bases. Germline CDR1 and CDR2: SGHRS and YFSETQ. Trimming cost V 4 bases and J 10 bases; bases outside gene matches: 8. The length of the CDR3 is 14 residues. The CDR3 coding sequence is TGCGCCAGCAGCCTGACAGGGCTTGAGTCACCCCTCCACTTT. Residues: CASSLTGLESPLHF.

The genes are TRBV12-3 or TRBV12-4 and TRBJ2-7; D may be TRBD2 (6 bases). The CDR3 is 13 residues long. Trimming cost V 5 bases and J 6 bases, with 14 bases left between them. The CDR3 loop is CASSGDTGAEQYF. The DNA for the CDR3 is TGTGCCAGCAGTGGAGACACGGGAGCCGAGCAGTACTTC.

This clonotype was detected many times. The chain recombines TRBV12-3 or TRBV12-4 with TRBJ2-3; no clear D gene. V lost 5 bases and J 0 bases, leaving 9 bases between the germline ends. This CDR3 contains 14 residues. The CDR3: CASSLGPSTDTQYF. In DNA form, the CDR3 reads TGTGCCAGCAGTCTGGGTCCAAGCACAGATACGCAGTATTTT.

The chain joins TRBV9 to TRBJ2-2; 10 nucleotides agree with TRBD2. This CDR3 spans 14 amino acids. V gave up 9 bases and J gave up 5 bases; unmatched junction bases: 7. Germline assignment: CDR1 SGDLS and CDR2 YYNGEE. CDR3 protein: CATASGSVTGELFF. The DNA of the CDR3 is TGTGCCACCGCTAGCGGGAGTGTAACCGGGGAGCTGTTTTTT.

The chain is built from TRBV20-1 and TRBJ2-3; D might be TRBD2 (6 bases). The CDR3 spans 14 residues. The V and J ends lost 3 bases and 1 base respectively, with 11 bases between them. CDR1 and CDR2 from the germline V gene are DFQATT and SNEGSKA (reference sequence). The CDR3 region is CSASKGGGTDTQYF. CDR3 DNA: TGCAGTGCTAGTAAGGGCGGGGGCACAGATACGCAGTATTTT.

Of note for this clonotype: One end of the junction does not line up with germline, which may come from a read error. The chain links TRBV2 to TRBJ2-6, with 7 bases fitting TRBD2. The germline CDR1 and CDR2 sequences are SNHLY and FYNNEI. CDR3 length: 14 residues. This CDR3 reads CASSFEGGANGLTF. The CDR3 DNA follows: TGTGCCAGCAGTTTTGAGGGAGGGGCCAACGGCCTGACTTTC.

The table lists this clonotype with many counts. The chain has TRBV12-3 or TRBV12-4 and TRBJ1-5; weak D call: TRBD1 (5 bases). Trimming cost V 5 bases and J 6 bases, with 11 bases left between them. This CDR3 comprises 13 residues. The CDR3 nucleotides read TGTGCCAGCAGTGTCGGGGCCGGTCAGCCCCAGCATTTT. Amino acid sequence: CASSVGAGQPQHF.

This clonotype was counted at least ten times. The CDR3 region has the DNA TGCAGTGCTAGAACTAGCGGGGACTACAATGAGCAGTTCTTC. Its protein product is CSARTSGDYNEQFF. The chain couples TRBV20-1 to TRBJ2-1; 10 bases are shared with TRBD2. Trimming cost V 2 bases and J 3 bases; bases outside gene matches: 1. The CDR3 consists of 14 residues. Germline V lookup: CDR1 DFQATT, CDR2 SNEGSKA (reference sequence).

This clonotype has at least ten counts. The chain carries TRBV12-3 or TRBV12-4 and TRBJ2-5; no reliable D call. This CDR3 is built from 11 residues. V lost 4 bases and J 4 bases, leaving 4 bases between the germline ends. As DNA, the CDR3 is TGTGCCAGCAGTTCACTAGAGACCCAGTACTTC. Translating it yields CASSSLETQYF.

The gene calls are TRBV25-1 and TRBJ2-1; 10 nucleotides match TRBD2. The trim removed 5 bases at V and 7 bases at J, leaving 5 bases unmatched. Germline CDR1 MGHDK, CDR2 SYGVNS. The CDR3 is made up of 14 amino acids. For the CDR3, the DNA is TGTGCCAGCAGTTCGGGACTAGCGAGGAATGAGCAGTTCTTC. Protein product: CASSSGLARNEQFF.

Turning to this clonotype: This may arise from a read error, as a much more abundant clone is one base away. The CDR3 sequence is CSAGASRRNTDTQYF. As DNA, the CDR3 is TGCAGTGCTGGGGCTAGCAGGAGGAATACAGATACGCAGTATTTT. The chain joins TRBV20-1 to TRBJ2-3; either TRBD1 or TRBD2 may supply D (5 bases each). Germline loops: CDR1 DFQATT, CDR2 SNEGSKA (reference sequence). V was trimmed by 5 bases and J by 3 bases, leaving 18 bases between them. There are 15 residues in the CDR3.

This clonotype showed up many times. The chain couples TRBV9 to TRBJ2-7; the match to TRBD1 covers 7 bases. CDR1 and CDR2 from the germline V gene are SGDLS and YYNGEE. The length of the CDR3 is 14 residues. V lost 1 base and J lost 0; bases outside the gene matches: 1. The CDR3: CASSVRDSSYEQYF. The CDR3 DNA sequence: TGTGCCAGCAGCGTAAGGGACAGCTCCTACGAGCAGTACTTC.

V gene TRBV28 combines with J gene TRBJ1-5; 8 nucleotides agree with TRBD1. V gave up 6 bases and J gave up 7 bases; unmatched junction bases: 5. Germline CDR1 and CDR2: MDHEN and SYDVKM. The CDR3 has 13 residues. The CDR3 protein is CASRPGGGQPQHF. The CDR3 region has the DNA TGTGCCAGCAGGCCAGGGGGCGGGCAGCCCCAGCATTTT.

This clonotype was seen repeatedly, ten times or more. The V gene is TRBV29-1, the J gene TRBJ2-5; weak D call: TRBD1 (6 bases). This CDR3 is 13 amino acids long. Deletions cut 3 bases from V and 7 bases from J, with 15 bases between. Germline V CDR1 and CDR2: SQVTM, ANQGSEA. The CDR3 region is CSVDRDMGRTQYF. The CDR3 nucleotides read TGCAGCGTTGATAGGGACATGGGCCGGACCCAGTACTTC.

In this sample, this clonotype turned up a few times. The V call is TRBV5-1, the J call TRBJ2-7; no clear D. The germline V and J ends were trimmed by 0 bases and 6 bases, with 10 bases remaining between them. CDR1 SGHRS and CDR2 YFSETQ come from the germline V gene. The CDR3 runs to 13 residues. This CDR3 reads CASSLAAKSEQYF. CDR3 nucleotides: TGCGCCAGCAGCTTGGCCGCGAAAAGCGAGCAGTACTTC.

The V and J genes are TRBV5-4 and TRBJ2-1, with TRBD2 matching over 7 bases. J was trimmed by 2 bases and V by 4 bases; bases with no gene match: 6. CDR1 and CDR2 (germline): SGHNT, YYREEE (reference sequence). The CDR3 extends over 15 amino acids. CDR3: CASSIPGTTYNEQFF. The CDR3 DNA sequence: TGTGCCAGCAGCATACCCGGGACTACCTACAATGAGCAGTTCTTC.

CDR3 DNA: TGCGCCAGCAGCCTTAGCGGGAGTAGCGGATACGAGCAGTACTTC. Its translation: CASSLSGSSGYEQYF. The J gene is TRBJ2-7, the V gene TRBV5-1, with 9 bases aligning to TRBD2. The V segment lost 4 bases and the J segment 4 bases; nucleotides outside the gene matches: 9. The CDR3 loop spans 15 amino acids. CDR1 is SGHRS and CDR2 is YFSETQ in the germline V gene. The full variable domain, in which reference TRBV5-1 and TRBJ2-7 provide the parts outside the CDR3, is KAGVTQTPRYLIKTRGQQVTLSCSPISGHRSVSWYQQTPGQGLQFLFEYFSETQRNKGNFPGRFSGRQFSNSRSEMNVSTLELGDSALYLCASSLSGSSGYEQYFGPGTRLTVT.